Listed below are T cell receptor beta chains from one sample, sequenced in a study of CD8+ T cells in alopecia areata. Measured with immunoSEQ multiplex PCR; TCRdb has only the in-frame clones, and not every one. The sample includes about 130,000 clones, roughly three fifths of them seen just once. Sequencing used CD4+ T cells sorted from blood, obtained at week 0. The receptors were gathered from a human donor with alopecia areata. Each CDR3 is given with its conserved first and last residue. Each record gives: clone size, V gene, J gene, CDR3 protein. Not every row has a clone size; where given, it reads once, few, many or a size class.

>.|TRBV29-1|TRBJ2-7
CSVVGTGVSYEQYF
>few|TRBV29-1|TRBJ2-7
CSVESGGATYEQYF
>.|TRBV15|TRBJ1-2
CATRAGGLGYGYTF
>.|TRBV19|TRBJ1-4
CASTVTGANEKLFF
>.|TRBV18|TRBJ2-1
CASSPSSGNEQFF
>.|TRBV4-3|TRBJ1-1
CASSQGMGTEAFF
>.|TRBV9|TRBJ1-1
CASSVVSEQAFF
>.|TRBV4-3|TRBJ2-1
CASSQDGVEVAGGNEQFF
>.|TRBV27|TRBJ2-3
CASSRPTGAGGTDTQYF
>.|TRBV7-6|TRBJ2-3
CASSLWSSGGTDTQYF
>.|TRBV29-1|TRBJ1-5
CSVEGGQGSDQPQHF
>.|TRBV14|TRBJ2-3
CASSPSLAVTDTQYF
>.|TRBV27|TRBJ2-1
CASRGLAGGDNEQFF
>.|TRBV28|TRBJ2-3
CASTGDVTDTQYF
>few|TRBV28|TRBJ2-5
CASGLAEETQYF
>.|TRBV6-5|TRBJ1-1
CASSYSSGSEAFF
>few|TRBV5-6|TRBJ2-5
CASSQPGLPHQETQYF
>.|TRBV5-4|TRBJ2-5
CASSLEETQYF
>few|TRBV7-9|TRBJ2-7
CASSRGAYEQYF
>few|TRBV30|TRBJ2-1
CAWKASGNEQFF
>.|TRBV25-1|TRBJ2-7
CASSARLSSYEQYF
>few|TRBV11-2|TRBJ2-1
CASSLDQGYNEQFF
>few|TRBV7-9|TRBJ2-2
CASITGGATGELFF
>.|TRBV4-3|TRBJ2-3
CASSQEVSGLATDTQYF